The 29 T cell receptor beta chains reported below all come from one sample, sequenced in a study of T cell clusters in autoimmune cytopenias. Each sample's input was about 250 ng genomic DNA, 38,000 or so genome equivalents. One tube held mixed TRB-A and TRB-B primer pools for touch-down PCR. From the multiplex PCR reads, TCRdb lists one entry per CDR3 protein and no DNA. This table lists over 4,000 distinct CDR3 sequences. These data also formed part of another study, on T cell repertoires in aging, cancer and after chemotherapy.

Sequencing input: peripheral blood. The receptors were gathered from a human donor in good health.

The CDR3 spells CSVPTFGEAFF. The chain recombines TRBV29-1 with TRBJ1-1. CDR1 and CDR2 (germline): SQVTM, ANQGSEA. This CDR3 has 11 residues.

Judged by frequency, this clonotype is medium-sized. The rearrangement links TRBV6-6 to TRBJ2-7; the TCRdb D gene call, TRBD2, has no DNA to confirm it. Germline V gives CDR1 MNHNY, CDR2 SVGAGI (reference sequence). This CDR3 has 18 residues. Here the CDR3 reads CASSYSAGTSGTYYEQYF.

CDR3 loop: CASSLGQGGANGSPLHF. V and J are TRBV5-1 and TRBJ1-6; the TCRdb call, TRBD1, lacks DNA for checking. Germline V CDR1 and CDR2: SGHRS, YFSETQ. This CDR3 contains 17 residues.

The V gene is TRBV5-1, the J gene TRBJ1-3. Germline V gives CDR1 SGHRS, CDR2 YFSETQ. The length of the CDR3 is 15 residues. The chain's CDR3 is CASSPASTSGNTIYF.

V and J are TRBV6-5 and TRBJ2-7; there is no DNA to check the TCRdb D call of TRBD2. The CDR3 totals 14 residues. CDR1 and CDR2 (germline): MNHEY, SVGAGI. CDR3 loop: CASSYRGSGGEQYF.

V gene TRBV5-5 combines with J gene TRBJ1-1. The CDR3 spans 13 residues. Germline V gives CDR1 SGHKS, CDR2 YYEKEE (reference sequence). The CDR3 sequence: CASSLARNTEAFF.

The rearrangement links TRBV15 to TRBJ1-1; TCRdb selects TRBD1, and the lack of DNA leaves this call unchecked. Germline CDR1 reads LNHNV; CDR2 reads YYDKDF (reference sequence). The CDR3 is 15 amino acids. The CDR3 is CATSREGKGYTEAFF.

The CDR3 region is CATGGPTGGLNTEAFF. This chain uses TRBV19 with TRBJ1-1; the TRBD1 assignment by TCRdb is unverifiable without DNA. CDR3 length equals 16 residues. Germline-derived CDR1 and CDR2 are LNHDA and SQIVND (reference sequence).

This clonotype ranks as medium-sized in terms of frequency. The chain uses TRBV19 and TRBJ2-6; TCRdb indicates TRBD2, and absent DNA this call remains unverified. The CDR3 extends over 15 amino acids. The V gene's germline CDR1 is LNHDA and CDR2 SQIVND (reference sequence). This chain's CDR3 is CASSIGTRGANVLTF. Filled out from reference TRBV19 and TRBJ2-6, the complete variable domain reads DGGITQSPKYLFRKEGQNVTLSCEQNLNHDAMYWYRQDPGQGLRLIYYSQIVNDFQKGDIAEGYSVSREKKESFPLTVTSAQKNPTAFYLCASSIGTRGANVLTFGAGSRLTVL.

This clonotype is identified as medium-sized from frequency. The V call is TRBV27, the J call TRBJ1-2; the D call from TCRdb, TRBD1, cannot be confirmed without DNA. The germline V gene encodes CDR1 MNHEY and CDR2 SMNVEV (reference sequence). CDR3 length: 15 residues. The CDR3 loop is CASSSPGQGYYGYTF.

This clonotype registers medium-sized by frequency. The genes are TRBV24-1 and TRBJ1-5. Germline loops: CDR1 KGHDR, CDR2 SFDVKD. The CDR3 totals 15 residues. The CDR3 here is CATSIASDSNQPQHF.

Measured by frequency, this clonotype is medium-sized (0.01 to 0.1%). This CDR3 reads CASTPPRTRSSNEQFF. The chain links TRBV5-4 to TRBJ2-1; TCRdb picks TRBD2, but there is no DNA to check that call. The length of the CDR3 is 16 residues. The V gene's germline CDR1 is SGHNT and CDR2 YYREEE (reference sequence).

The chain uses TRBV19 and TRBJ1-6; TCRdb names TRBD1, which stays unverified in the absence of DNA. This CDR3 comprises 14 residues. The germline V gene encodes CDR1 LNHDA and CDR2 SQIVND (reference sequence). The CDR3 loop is CASSPDRGSSPLHF. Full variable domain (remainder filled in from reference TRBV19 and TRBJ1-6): DGGITQSPKYLFRKEGQNVTLSCEQNLNHDAMYWYRQDPGQGLRLIYYSQIVNDFQKGDIAEGYSVSREKKESFPLTVTSAQKNPTAFYLCASSPDRGSSPLHFGNGTRLTVT.

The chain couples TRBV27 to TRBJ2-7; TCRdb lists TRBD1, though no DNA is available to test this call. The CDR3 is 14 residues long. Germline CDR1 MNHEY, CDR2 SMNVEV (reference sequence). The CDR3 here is CASSLGQGAYEQYF.

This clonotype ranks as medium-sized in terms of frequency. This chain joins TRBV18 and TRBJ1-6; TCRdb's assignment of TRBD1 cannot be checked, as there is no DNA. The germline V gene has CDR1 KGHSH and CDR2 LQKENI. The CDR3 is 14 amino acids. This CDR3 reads CASSSGQYNSPLHF. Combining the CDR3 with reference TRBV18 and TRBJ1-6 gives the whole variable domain NAGVMQNPRHLVRRRGQEARLRCSPMKGHSHVYWYRQLPEEGLKFMVYLQKENIIDESGMPKERFSAEFPKEGPSILRIQQVVRGDSAAYFCASSSGQYNSPLHFGNGTRLTVT.

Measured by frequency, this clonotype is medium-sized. The CDR3 spells CASSTKLTGRSGYTF. V and J are TRBV19 and TRBJ1-2; TCRdb lists TRBD1, though no DNA is available to test this call. The CDR3 runs to 15 residues. The germline V gene has CDR1 LNHDA and CDR2 SQIVND (reference sequence).

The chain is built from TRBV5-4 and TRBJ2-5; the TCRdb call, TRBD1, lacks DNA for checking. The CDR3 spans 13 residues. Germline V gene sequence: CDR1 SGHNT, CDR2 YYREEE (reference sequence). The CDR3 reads CASSRDRQETQYF.

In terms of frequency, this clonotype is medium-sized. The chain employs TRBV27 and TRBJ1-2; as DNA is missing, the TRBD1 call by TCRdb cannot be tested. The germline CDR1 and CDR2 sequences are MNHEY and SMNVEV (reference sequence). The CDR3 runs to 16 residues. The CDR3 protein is CASSYTRDSEEYGYTF.

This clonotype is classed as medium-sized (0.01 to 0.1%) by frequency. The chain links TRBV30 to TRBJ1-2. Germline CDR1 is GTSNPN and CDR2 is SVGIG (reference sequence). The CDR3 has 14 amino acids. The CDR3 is CAWSGLGPRRGYTF.

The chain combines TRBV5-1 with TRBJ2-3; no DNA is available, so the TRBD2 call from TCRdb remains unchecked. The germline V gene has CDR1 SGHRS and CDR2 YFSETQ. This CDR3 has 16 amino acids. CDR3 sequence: CASQPEREGKADTQYF.

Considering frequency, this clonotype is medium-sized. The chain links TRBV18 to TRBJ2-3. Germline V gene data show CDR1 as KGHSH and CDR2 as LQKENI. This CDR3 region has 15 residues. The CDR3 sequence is CASSPPWTRTDTQYF.

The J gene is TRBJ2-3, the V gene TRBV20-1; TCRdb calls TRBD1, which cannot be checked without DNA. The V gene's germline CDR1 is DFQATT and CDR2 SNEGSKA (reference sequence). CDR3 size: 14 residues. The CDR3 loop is CSAQDPRGADTQYF.

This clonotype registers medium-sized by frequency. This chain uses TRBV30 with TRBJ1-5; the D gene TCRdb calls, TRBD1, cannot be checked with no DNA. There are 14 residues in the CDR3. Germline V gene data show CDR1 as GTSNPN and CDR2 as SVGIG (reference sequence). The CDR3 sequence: CAWSQGVLGQPQHF.

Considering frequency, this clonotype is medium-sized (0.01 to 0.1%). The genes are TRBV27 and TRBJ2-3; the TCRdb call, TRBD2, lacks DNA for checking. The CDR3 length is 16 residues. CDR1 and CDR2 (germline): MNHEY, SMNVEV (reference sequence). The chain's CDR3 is CASSYKARRSTDTQYF.

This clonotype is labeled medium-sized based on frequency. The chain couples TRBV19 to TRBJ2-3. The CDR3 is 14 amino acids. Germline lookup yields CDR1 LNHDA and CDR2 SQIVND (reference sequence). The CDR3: CASSIGSITDTQYF.

CDR3 amino acids: CASSPLDSPNTEAFF. The chain carries TRBV18 and TRBJ1-1; the D gene TCRdb calls, TRBD1, cannot be checked with no DNA. Germline V gives CDR1 KGHSH, CDR2 LQKENI. The CDR3 sequence is 15 residues long.

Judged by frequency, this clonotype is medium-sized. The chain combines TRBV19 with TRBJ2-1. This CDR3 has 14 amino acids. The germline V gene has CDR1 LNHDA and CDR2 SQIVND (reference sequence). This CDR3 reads CASSQLSSYNEQFF. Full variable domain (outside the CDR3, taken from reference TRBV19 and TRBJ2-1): DGGITQSPKYLFRKEGQNVTLSCEQNLNHDAMYWYRQDPGQGLRLIYYSQIVNDFQKGDIAEGYSVSREKKESFPLTVTSAQKNPTAFYLCASSQLSSYNEQFFGPGTRLTVL.

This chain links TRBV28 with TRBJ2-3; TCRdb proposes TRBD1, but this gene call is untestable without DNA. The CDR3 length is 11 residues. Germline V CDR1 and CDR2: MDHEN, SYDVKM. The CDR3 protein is CASSFPDPPNF.

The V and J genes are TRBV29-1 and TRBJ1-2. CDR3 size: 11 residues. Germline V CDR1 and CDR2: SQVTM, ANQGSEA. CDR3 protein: CSVELRDGYTF.